The TCR beta chain described here comes from a study of T cell repertoires in cytomegalovirus infection. Study-wide context: Evidence of both CMV infection and a matching HLA type came from public TCR beta signatures.

Findings and caveats of the study: Dominating the ex vivo response were TCR beta clonotypes that were CMV-specific and HLA-C-restricted. Cumulated frequencies of public TCR beta families served to identify carriers of CMV plus the relevant HLA.

TCRdb reprocessed the reads via MiXCR and lists one record per CDR3 protein. The sample lists approximately 500,000 distinct CDR3 sequences; more than 15% were seen once. Germline values: CDR1 LNHDA, CDR2 SQIVND (reference sequence). CDR3 length equals 14 residues. Unmatched junction bases numbered 13, after V lost 7 bases and J lost 8 bases. This clonotype occurred many times. Its specificity is unknown. The source is a human donor in good health (CMV status not recorded). Some clones in this sample may be carry-over from other donors' samples. The gene calls are TRBV19 and TRBJ1-2; 7 nucleotides line up with TRBD1. Sequencing was done on a sample of CD8+ T cells from PBMCs. Written as DNA, the CDR3 is TGTGCCAGTACCCAACCCGGGACAGTAAGCGGCTACACCTTC. It codes for CASTQPGTVSGYTF.